The 14 T cell receptor beta chains reported below all come from one sample, sequenced in a study of identical twins. TCRdb reprocessed the 5' RACE reads via MiXCR and lists one record per CDR3 protein. The data contain hundreds of thousands of distinct CDR3 sequences, less than 25% of them singletons. These data were also filed under a second study, of T cells expressing NK-cell markers.

The sequencing input was PBMCs. These receptors came from a woman between 18 and 29 years old in good health.

This clonotype was seen many times. The J gene is TRBJ2-1, the V gene TRBV12-3 or TRBV12-4, with D perhaps matching TRBD2 (5 bases). This CDR3 has 13 residues. CDR3 residues: CASGRGSYNEQFF. DNA of the CDR3: TGTGCTAGTGGTAGAGGGAGCTACAATGAGCAGTTCTTC.

V gene TRBV20-1 combines with J gene TRBJ2-7; a weak D match, TRBD2 (6 bases). The V and J ends lost 3 bases and 1 base respectively, with 16 bases between them. This CDR3 is built from 15 residues. The germline V gene encodes CDR1 DFQATT and CDR2 SNEGSKA (reference sequence). The CDR3 region has the DNA TGCAGTGCTAGTCCTCTTAGCGGACTTTCCTACGAGCAGTACTTC. Protein: CSASPLSGLSYEQYF.

This clonotype has ten or more counts. The chain has TRBV6-5 and TRBJ1-1; unclear D gene. CDR1 is MNHEY and CDR2 is SVGAGI in the germline V gene. Trimming took 8 bases from V and 3 from J, leaving 7 bases between them. This CDR3 contains 11 residues. The CDR3 DNA sequence: TGTGCCAGCCTTAGGGACACTGAAGCTTTCTTT. Translated: CASLRDTEAFF.

This clonotype showed up just a few times. The chain carries TRBV12-3 or TRBV12-4 and TRBJ2-1; D is unresolved. The germline V and J ends were trimmed by 3 bases and 3 bases, with 12 bases remaining between them. The CDR3 length is 15 residues. The CDR3 nucleotides are TGTGCCAGCAGTTTCGGACCCCGCGTCTACAATGAGCAGTTCTTC. It encodes CASSFGPRVYNEQFF.

The V call is TRBV20-1, the J call TRBJ2-7; D may be TRBD1 (6 bases). CDR3 length: 12 amino acids. Trimming removed 6 bases at V and 7 bases at J, with 16 bases between. The germline gives CDR1 DFQATT, CDR2 SNEGSKA (reference sequence). For the CDR3, the DNA is TGCAGTGCCCATCGAGGGGGTGGGGAGCAGTACTTC. This gives the protein CSAHRGGGEQYF.

This clonotype was recorded a few times. V is TRBV5-1 and J is TRBJ2-7, with D perhaps matching TRBD1 or TRBD2 (5 bases each). The length of the CDR3 is 15 residues. CDR1 is SGHRS and CDR2 is YFSETQ in the germline V gene. Trimming took off 4 bases at V and 3 bases at J, with 17 bases between the two ends. CDR3 in DNA: TGCGCCAGCAGCCTCTCCCGGGGCCACTACTACGAGCAGTACTTC. Protein: CASSLSRGHYYEQYF. The full variable domain, with the rest looked up from reference TRBV5-1 and TRBJ2-7, is KAGVTQTPRYLIKTRGQQVTLSCSPISGHRSVSWYQQTPGQGLQFLFEYFSETQRNKGNFPGRFSGRQFSNSRSEMNVSTLELGDSALYLCASSLSRGHYYEQYFGPGTRLTVT.

This clonotype appeared a few times. The chain links TRBV7-2 to TRBJ2-7, with 11 bases lining up with TRBD2. Germline loops: CDR1 SGHTA, CDR2 FQGNSA. This CDR3 spans 17 amino acids. Losses at the gene ends were 1 base for V and 0 bases for J; bases not matched to a gene: 5. The CDR3 spells CASSLGGTSGLSYEQYF. CDR3 DNA: TGTGCCAGCAGCTTAGGAGGGACTAGCGGACTCTCCTACGAGCAGTACTTC.

This clonotype was observed a few times. This chain joins TRBV29-1 and TRBJ1-1; possibly TRBD1 for D (6 bases). The germline V gene encodes CDR1 SQVTM and CDR2 ANQGSEA. The CDR3 totals 12 residues. Trimming removed 0 bases at V and 10 bases at J, with 12 bases between. For the CDR3, the DNA is TGCAGCGTTGAAGAGGGGGCGGTCGGAGCTTTCTTT. It encodes CSVEEGAVGAFF.

This clonotype was counted only a few times. The V and J genes are TRBV12-3 or TRBV12-4 and TRBJ2-7; D remains ambiguous. The V end lost 2 bases, the J end lost 2 bases, and 13 bases lay between the germline ends. The CDR3 covers 15 residues. CDR3 protein: CASSLRPGSPYEQYF. The CDR3 nucleotides are TGTGCCAGCAGTTTAAGGCCCGGGTCGCCCTACGAGCAGTACTTC.

At least ten counts were recorded for this clonotype. V usage is TRBV5-1 and J usage is TRBJ2-7; 13 nucleotides align to TRBD2. The CDR3 runs to 17 residues. The junction had 7 bases not matched to a gene; V was cut back by 1 base and J by 3 bases. The V gene's germline CDR1 is SGHRS and CDR2 YFSETQ. The CDR3 region has the DNA TGCGCCAGCAGCTTGAACGCGGGACTAGCGGGACTCTACGAGCAGTACTTC. It is translated as CASSLNAGLAGLYEQYF.

This clonotype occurred many times. This chain uses TRBV12-3 or TRBV12-4 with TRBJ1-1, with D possibly matching TRBD1 (5 bases). V was cut by 2 bases and J by 1 base, with 11 bases left in between. CDR3 length: 15 amino acids. Here the CDR3 DNA reads TGTGCCAGCAGTTTATGGGGGAGGTCGAACACTGAAGCTTTCTTT. Protein product: CASSLWGRSNTEAFF.

This clonotype was seen ten or more times. CDR3 loop: CSARDRRGSTDTQYF. CDR3 bases: TGCAGTGCTAGAGATCGGCGGGGGTCCACAGATACGCAGTATTTT. The rearrangement links TRBV20-1 to TRBJ2-3; 7 bases are shared with TRBD2. With 0 bases clipped from V and 2 bases from J, the junction kept 5 bases outside the gene matches. Germline assignment: CDR1 DFQATT and CDR2 SNEGSKA (reference sequence). The CDR3 sequence is 15 residues long.

Concerning this clonotype: An end of the junction differs from the germline gene, which may be a read error. This sequence joins TRBV12-3 or TRBV12-4 and TRBJ2-7, with 15 bases aligning to TRBD2. CDR3 length: 14 amino acids. CDR3 bases: TGTGCCAGCAGTTCTTGGACTAGCGGGGGGGAGATAAACTTC. The encoded protein is CASSSWTSGGEINF.

The genes are TRBV9 and TRBJ2-5; 9 bases are shared with TRBD1. V was pared by 3 bases and J by 7 bases, with 10 bases of the junction left unmatched. Germline V CDR1 and CDR2: SGDLS, YYNGEE. This CDR3 has 15 amino acids. The CDR3 reads CASSADRDRARTQYF. CDR3 nucleotides: TGTGCCAGCAGCGCCGACCGGGACAGGGCAAGGACCCAGTACTTC.